The 6 T cell receptor beta chains given below trace back to one sample, sequenced in a study of T cells in Graves' hyperthyroidism and ophthalmopathy. Amplified regions were TCR beta CDR3 sequences from RNA transcripts. With the HTBI primer set, the TCR CDR3 went through a first round of RT-PCR. TCRdb called the multiplex PCR reads again in MiXCR, with one record for every CDR3 protein. The sample lists around 600,000 distinct CDR3 sequences; roughly 15% were seen once. Sequences were obtained from blood. These receptor sequences come from a woman in her forties or fifties with Graves' ophthalmopathy.

There are many counts of this clonotype. The chain joins TRBV5-1 to TRBJ2-5; 8 nucleotides agree with TRBD2. The CDR3 totals 16 residues. V lost 0 bases and J lost 1; bases outside the gene matches: 5. Looked up from germline, CDR1 is SGHRS and CDR2 is YFSETQ. CDR3 nucleotide sequence: TGCGCCAGCAGCTTGGCAGCGGGAGTAGGCCAAGAGACCCAGTACTTC. This encodes CASSLAAGVGQETQYF.

This clonotype was recorded at least ten times. The CDR3 loop is CASSRLGGVKNEQFF. CDR3 nucleotides: TGTGCCAGCAGCCGCCTCGGGGGGGTTAAGAATGAGCAGTTCTTC. The chain joins TRBV3-1 to TRBJ2-1; TRBD2 agrees at 8 bases. V shed 4 bases and J 7 bases; nucleotides not matched to a gene: 9. Germline V gives CDR1 LGHDT, CDR2 YNNKEL (reference sequence). There are 15 residues in the CDR3.

The chain links TRBV19 to TRBJ2-5; perhaps D is TRBD1 or TRBD2 (5 bases each). Trimming cost V 5 bases and J 0 bases, with 13 bases left between them. CDR3 size: 15 residues. Germline V gene lookup returns CDR1 LNHDA and CDR2 SQIVND (reference sequence). The chain's CDR3 is CASSATGTDQETQYF. Written as DNA, the CDR3 is TGTGCCAGTAGTGCTACTGGGACGGACCAAGAGACCCAGTACTTC.

This clonotype has a handful of counts. J is TRBJ1-3 and V is TRBV30; maybe TRBD1 (5 bases). The CDR3 is 13 residues long. Trimming took off 5 bases at V and 0 bases at J, with 8 bases between the two ends. Looked up from germline, CDR1 is GTSNPN and CDR2 is SVGIG (reference sequence). The CDR3 spells CAWDRRSGNTIYF. The CDR3 nucleotides are TGTGCCTGGGACAGACGCTCTGGAAACACCATATATTTT.

The sample holds many counts of this clonotype. V usage is TRBV2 and J usage is TRBJ1-5, with D hard to call. Trimming removed 7 bases at V and 0 bases at J, with 13 bases between. The CDR3 runs 15 residues. The germline V gene encodes CDR1 SNHLY and CDR2 FYNNEI. The CDR3 DNA is TGTGCCAGCAATCAGGAAGCCTATAGCAATCAGCCCCAGCATTTT. This sequence encodes CASNQEAYSNQPQHF.

This clonotype appeared many times. The chain carries TRBV7-9 and TRBJ2-2, with 11 positions matching TRBD2. Per the germline V gene, CDR1 is SEHNR and CDR2 is FQNEAQ (reference sequence). J gave up 2 bases and V 8 bases, and 4 bases lay outside the gene matches. The CDR3 length is 15 residues. CDR3 coding DNA: TGTGCCAGCGGGGGGACTAGCGGTAACACCGGGGAGCTGTTTTTT. It yields the protein CASGGTSGNTGELFF.